A selection of T cell receptor beta chains follows, all from one sample in a study of shared clonotypes between healthy human individuals. This table comes from immunoSEQ multiplex PCR, and its TCRdb copy is limited to in-frame clones, with some not included. The repertoire holds some 1.1 million clones, with approximately 77% as singletons. The source material was memory CD4+ T cells from PBMCs. These receptors all stem from a young man in good health. Some clones in this sample may be carry-over from other donors' samples. Each CDR3 is given with its conserved first and last residue. A D gene is named only where the DNA matches it firmly. Clone size is not always given. Where it is, it says once, few, many or a class for expanded clones.

>.|15|TRBV4-2|.|TRBJ1-4
CASSQEWAGPLKLFF
TGTGCCAGCAGCCAAGAATGGGCAGGGCCGTTGAAACTGTTTTTT
>.|14|TRBV4-1|.|TRBJ2-1
CASSQDPRVTEQFF
TGCGCCAGCAGCCAAGATCCCAGGGTCACTGAGCAGTTCTTC
>.|15|TRBV9|.|TRBJ1-3
CASSNLRASGDTIYF
TGTGCCAGCAGTAACCTCCGGGCATCGGGAGACACCATATATTTT
>.|15|TRBV25-1|.|TRBJ1-4
CASSDPQVFDEKLFF
TGTGCCAGCAGTGACCCTCAGGTGTTCGATGAAAAACTGTTTTTT
>.|17|TRBV7-8|.|TRBJ2-7
CASSLVGSGGGTYEQYF
TGTGCCAGCAGCTTAGTAGGTTCCGGTGGGGGGACCTACGAGCAGTACTTC
>TRBD1|14|TRBV28|.|TRBJ2-7
CASSLFDRVPEQYF
TGTGCCAGCAGTTTATTCGACAGGGTGCCCGAGCAGTACTTC
>.|15|TRBV5-4|.|TRBJ2-7
CASSTEGTTSYEQYF
TGTGCCAGCAGCACGGAGGGGACCACGAGTTACGAGCAGTACTTC
>TRBD1|16|TRBV5-8|few|TRBJ2-2
CASSIGTGIGTGELFF
TGTGCCAGCAGCATCGGGACAGGGATAGGCACCGGGGAGCTGTTTTTT
>.|15|TRBV18|.|TRBJ1-4
CASSPPPGVGEKLFF
TGTGCCAGCTCACCCCCTCCGGGGGTTGGAGAAAAACTGTTTTTT
>.|13|TRBV28|once|TRBJ2-5
CASSYRGLETQYF
TGTGCCAGCAGTTACCGGGGGTTAGAGACCCAGTACTTC
>.|16|TRBV28|once|TRBJ2-6
CASSITGSAGANVLTF
TGTGCCAGCAGTATAACAGGGTCGGCTGGGGCCAACGTCCTGACTTTC
>.|12|TRBV28|few|TRBJ2-5
CASSSFRETQYF
TGTGCCAGCAGTTCGTTCCGGGAGACCCAGTACTTC
>.|13|TRBV7-3|.|TRBJ1-5
CASSFDWGQPQHF
TGTGCCAGCAGCTTTGACTGGGGTCAGCCCCAGCATTTT
>TRBD1|11|TRBV20-1|few|TRBJ1-2
CSAQQGNGYTF
TGCAGTGCGCAACAGGGGAATGGCTACACCTTC
>TRBD1|16|TRBV27|.|TRBJ1-1
CASSPLERQGSTEAFF
TGTGCCAGCAGTCCCCTAGAGAGACAGGGGAGCACTGAAGCTTTCTTT
>.|17|TRBV19|.|TRBJ2-1
CASSVPRGAGSYNEQFF
TGTGCCAGTAGTGTCCCCCGGGGCGCGGGTTCCTACAATGAGCAGTTCTTC
>TRBD2|21|TRBV15|.|TRBJ2-3
CATSERAPGLAGGPLTDTQYF
TGTGCCACCAGCGAGAGGGCTCCGGGACTAGCGGGAGGCCCACTCACAGATACGCAGTATTTT
>.|17|TRBV11-2|.|TRBJ2-6
CASSRSGGQEGANVLTF
TGTGCCAGCAGCCGGTCCGGGGGGCAGGAAGGGGCCAACGTCCTGACTTTC
>TRBD2|16|TRBV14|.|TRBJ2-2
CASSQYSGSLAGELFF
TGTGCCAGCAGCCAATATAGCGGGAGTCTCGCCGGGGAGCTGTTTTTT
>.|14|TRBV15|.|TRBJ1-1
CATSRERVNTEAFF
TGTGCCACCAGCAGAGAACGGGTGAACACTGAAGCTTTCTTT
>.|10|TRBV20-1|once|TRBJ2-7
CSVPSYEQYF
TGCAGTGTTCCTTCCTACGAGCAGTACTTC
>.|14|TRBV28|.|TRBJ2-7
CASNTGPLGYEQYF
TGTGCCAGCAACACGGGCCCCTTAGGGTACGAGCAGTACTTC
>.|15|TRBV5-1|few|TRBJ2-6
CASSLVTAGANVLTF
TGCGCCAGCAGCTTGGTTACCGCTGGGGCCAACGTCCTGACTTTC
>.|14|TRBV19|.|TRBJ2-5
CASSMPGGRSTQYF
TGTGCCAGTAGTATGCCCGGGGGGCGCTCGACCCAGTACTTC
>.|15|TRBV5-1|.|TRBJ1-1
CASSAGQGENTEAFF
TGCGCCAGCAGCGCGGGTCAGGGAGAGAACACTGAAGCTTTCTTT
>.|15|TRBV4-3|.|TRBJ1-2
CASSQGQGYDYGYTF
TGCGCCAGCAGCCAGGGGCAGGGTTATGACTATGGCTACACCTTC
>TRBD1|14|TRBV9|.|TRBJ2-7
CASSVGTETYEQYF
TGTGCCAGCAGCGTGGGGACAGAAACCTACGAGCAGTACTTC
>.|16|TRBV7-9|once|TRBJ1-3
CASSFESLFSGNTIYF
TGTGCCAGCAGCTTTGAAAGCCTTTTCTCTGGAAACACCATATATTTT
>.|16|TRBV4-2|.|TRBJ1-5
CASSQDSGGSNQPQHF
TGTGCCAGCAGCCAAGATAGCGGGGGGAGCAATCAGCCCCAGCATTTT
>TRBD1|14|TRBV28|.|TRBJ2-7
CASRTGGFPYEQYF
TGTGCCAGCAGGACAGGGGGCTTCCCCTACGAGCAGTACTTC
>TRBD2|17|TRBV11-2|once|TRBJ2-5
CASSTGLAGRVSETQYF
TGTGCCAGCAGCACTGGACTAGCGGGAAGGGTTTCAGAGACCCAGTACTTC
>TRBD1|14|TRBV25-1|.|TRBJ1-2
CASSRAGGPYGYTF
TGTGCCAGCAGTCGGGCAGGGGGACCCTATGGCTACACCTTC
>TRBD1|14|TRBV15|.|TRBJ1-2
CATSRGDRGYGYTF
TGTGCCACCAGCAGGGGGGACAGGGGCTATGGCTACACCTTC
>TRBD1|16|TRBV18|.|TRBJ1-3
CASSPLGTGAGNTIYF
TGTGCCAGCTCACCACTCGGGACAGGGGCCGGAAACACCATATATTTT
>TRBD2|15|TRBV28|.|TRBJ2-7
CASSSTSGRAYEQYF
TGTGCCAGCAGTTCGACTAGCGGGAGGGCCTACGAGCAGTACTTC
>.|12|TRBV6-5|few|TRBJ2-1
CASKLAFHEQFF
TGTGCCAGCAAGCTAGCTTTCCATGAGCAGTTCTTC
>.|12|TRBV2|few|TRBJ1-2
CARRSLGLGYTF
TGTGCCAGGAGAAGTCTGGGGCTTGGCTACACCTTC
>.|14|TRBV19|.|TRBJ1-5
CASSLQGGGQPQHF
TGTGCCAGTAGTCTTCAGGGAGGAGGTCAACCCCAGCATTTT
>TRBD1|14|TRBV5-1|.|TRBJ2-5
CASSGGQVVETQYF
TGCGCCAGCAGCGGGGGACAGGTTGTGGAGACCCAGTACTTC
>.|14|TRBV27|.|TRBJ1-1
CASSPSGRDTEAFF
TGTGCCAGCAGTCCGTCCGGACGCGACACTGAAGCTTTCTTT
>.|15|TRBV5-1|many|TRBJ1-1
CASSSSAGATQEAFF
TGCGCCAGCAGCTCCTCCGCGGGGGCCACGCAGGAAGCTTTCTTT
>TRBD1|17|TRBV4-1|.|TRBJ1-5
CASSQPPGQGKGQPQHF
TGCGCCAGCAGCCAACCCCCGGGACAGGGGAAGGGTCAGCCCCAGCATTTT
>.|13|TRBV2|.|TRBJ1-5
CASGWGANQPQHF
TGTGCCAGCGGTTGGGGAGCAAATCAGCCCCAGCATTTT
>.|13|TRBV18|.|TRBJ1-5
CASSPAANQPQHF
TGTGCCAGCTCACCGGCGGCGAATCAGCCCCAGCATTTT
>TRBD1|15|TRBV5-4|.|TRBJ1-4
CASSSPGQGNEKLFF
TGTGCCAGCAGCTCACCGGGACAGGGAAATGAAAAACTGTTTTTT
>.|16|TRBV7-9|.|TRBJ1-1
CASSLGTPAMDTEAFF
TGTGCCAGCAGCCTAGGGACGCCGGCCATGGACACTGAAGCTTTCTTT
>TRBD1|14|TRBV28|.|TRBJ2-2
CASRGQGATGELFF
TGTGCCAGCAGGGGACAGGGGGCCACCGGGGAGCTGTTTTTT
>TRBD1|15|TRBV6-4|.|TRBJ1-2
CASSPTGFSNYGYTF
TGTGCCAGCAGCCCGACAGGGTTTTCTAACTATGGCTACACCTTC
>.|18|TRBV12-2|.|TRBJ2-3
CASRFGGGTSAVADTQYF
.
>.|14|TRBV27|.|TRBJ1-5
CASSFGMGNQPQHF
TGTGCCAGCAGTTTCGGGATGGGCAATCAGCCCCAGCATTTT
>.|16|TRBV6-1|.|TRBJ2-2
CASSEVFQGWTGELFF
TGTGCCAGCAGTGAAGTGTTTCAGGGATGGACCGGGGAGCTGTTTTTT
>.|14|TRBV19|.|TRBJ2-5
CASSPGRLQETQYF
TGTGCCAGTAGCCCGGGACGCCTCCAAGAGACCCAGTACTTC
>.|13|TRBV11-3|.|TRBJ2-2
CASSLAMTGELFF
TGTGCCAGCAGCTTGGCGATGACCGGGGAGCTGTTTTTT
>TRBD2|17|TRBV6-1|once|TRBJ2-1
CASSGRTSGRSYNEQFF
TGTGCCAGCAGTGGGAGGACTAGCGGGAGGTCCTACAATGAGCAGTTCTTC
>TRBD1|15|TRBV6-5|.|TRBJ2-7
CASRRYRTGYYEQYF
TGTGCCAGCAGGCGGTATCGGACAGGGTACTACGAGCAGTACTTC
>TRBD1|18|TRBV6-1|few|TRBJ1-4
CASSEHSPGQGTNEKLFF
TGTGCCAGCAGTGAACACTCCCCGGGACAGGGGACTAATGAAAAACTGTTTTTT
>.|16|TRBV5-4|.|TRBJ2-2
CASRFTGKTSAGELFF
TGTGCCAGCAGGTTCACAGGGAAGACAAGCGCCGGGGAGCTGTTTTTT
>.|13|TRBV2|.|TRBJ2-1
CASSGTGRDEQFF
TGTGCCAGCAGTGGAACAGGGAGGGATGAGCAGTTCTTC
>.|14|TRBV28|.|TRBJ1-4
CASSLGGAGEKLFF
TGTGCCAGCAGTTTGGGAGGGGCCGGTGAAAAACTGTTTTTT
>.|13|TRBV30|.|TRBJ1-2
CAWSGQAHYGYTF
TGTGCCTGGAGTGGACAGGCCCACTATGGCTACACCTTC